This T cell receptor beta chain was sequenced in a study of T cell changes during pregnancy in multiple sclerosis. The protocol was immunoSEQ multiplex PCR, while the TCRdb copy is restricted to in-frame clones and leaves out a portion. Found here are 55,000 to 85,000 clones, 80% to 95% of them singletons; the top ten hold 0.29%. This CDR3 spans 19 amino acids. The germline gives CDR1 SGHNT, CDR2 YENEEA. Trimming took off 8 bases at V and 6 bases at J, with 29 bases between the two ends. This clone was seen a single time. The specimen comprised CD4+ T cells from peripheral blood mononuclear cells, sampled after pregnancy. The receptor comes from a female donor with multiple sclerosis, enrolled in a pregnancy study. The chain joins TRBV11-3 to TRBJ1-6, with D possibly TRBD1 on 6 matching bases. The CDR3 nucleotides read TGTGCCAGCCCACCTGGGGACAAAGGACCCCTCCCTCCTAATTCACCCCTCCACTTT. Protein: CASPPGDKGPLPPNSPLHF.